This T cell receptor beta chain was retrieved from a study of CD8 T cells in Susac syndrome. When the RNA was reverse transcribed, random hexamers were used with an input of about 0.45 to 1 ug. TCRdb recomputed calls from the immunoSEQ multiplex PCR reads with MiXCR, one row per CDR3 protein. This table holds around 170,000 distinct CDR3 sequences, roughly 94% found once. The trim removed 1 base at V and 8 bases at J, leaving 7 bases unmatched. Looked up from germline, CDR1 is LGHNA and CDR2 is YNFKEQ. The CDR3 has 15 residues. Sequenced: CD4+ T cells from PBMCs. This sequence was found in a human donor with Susac syndrome. The genes are TRBV4-2 and TRBJ1-2; 10 nucleotides match TRBD1. In nucleotides, the CDR3 is TGTGCCAGCAGCCAAGTCAGACAGGGGGCGTCGGGCTACACCTTC. The encoded protein is CASSQVRQGASGYTF.